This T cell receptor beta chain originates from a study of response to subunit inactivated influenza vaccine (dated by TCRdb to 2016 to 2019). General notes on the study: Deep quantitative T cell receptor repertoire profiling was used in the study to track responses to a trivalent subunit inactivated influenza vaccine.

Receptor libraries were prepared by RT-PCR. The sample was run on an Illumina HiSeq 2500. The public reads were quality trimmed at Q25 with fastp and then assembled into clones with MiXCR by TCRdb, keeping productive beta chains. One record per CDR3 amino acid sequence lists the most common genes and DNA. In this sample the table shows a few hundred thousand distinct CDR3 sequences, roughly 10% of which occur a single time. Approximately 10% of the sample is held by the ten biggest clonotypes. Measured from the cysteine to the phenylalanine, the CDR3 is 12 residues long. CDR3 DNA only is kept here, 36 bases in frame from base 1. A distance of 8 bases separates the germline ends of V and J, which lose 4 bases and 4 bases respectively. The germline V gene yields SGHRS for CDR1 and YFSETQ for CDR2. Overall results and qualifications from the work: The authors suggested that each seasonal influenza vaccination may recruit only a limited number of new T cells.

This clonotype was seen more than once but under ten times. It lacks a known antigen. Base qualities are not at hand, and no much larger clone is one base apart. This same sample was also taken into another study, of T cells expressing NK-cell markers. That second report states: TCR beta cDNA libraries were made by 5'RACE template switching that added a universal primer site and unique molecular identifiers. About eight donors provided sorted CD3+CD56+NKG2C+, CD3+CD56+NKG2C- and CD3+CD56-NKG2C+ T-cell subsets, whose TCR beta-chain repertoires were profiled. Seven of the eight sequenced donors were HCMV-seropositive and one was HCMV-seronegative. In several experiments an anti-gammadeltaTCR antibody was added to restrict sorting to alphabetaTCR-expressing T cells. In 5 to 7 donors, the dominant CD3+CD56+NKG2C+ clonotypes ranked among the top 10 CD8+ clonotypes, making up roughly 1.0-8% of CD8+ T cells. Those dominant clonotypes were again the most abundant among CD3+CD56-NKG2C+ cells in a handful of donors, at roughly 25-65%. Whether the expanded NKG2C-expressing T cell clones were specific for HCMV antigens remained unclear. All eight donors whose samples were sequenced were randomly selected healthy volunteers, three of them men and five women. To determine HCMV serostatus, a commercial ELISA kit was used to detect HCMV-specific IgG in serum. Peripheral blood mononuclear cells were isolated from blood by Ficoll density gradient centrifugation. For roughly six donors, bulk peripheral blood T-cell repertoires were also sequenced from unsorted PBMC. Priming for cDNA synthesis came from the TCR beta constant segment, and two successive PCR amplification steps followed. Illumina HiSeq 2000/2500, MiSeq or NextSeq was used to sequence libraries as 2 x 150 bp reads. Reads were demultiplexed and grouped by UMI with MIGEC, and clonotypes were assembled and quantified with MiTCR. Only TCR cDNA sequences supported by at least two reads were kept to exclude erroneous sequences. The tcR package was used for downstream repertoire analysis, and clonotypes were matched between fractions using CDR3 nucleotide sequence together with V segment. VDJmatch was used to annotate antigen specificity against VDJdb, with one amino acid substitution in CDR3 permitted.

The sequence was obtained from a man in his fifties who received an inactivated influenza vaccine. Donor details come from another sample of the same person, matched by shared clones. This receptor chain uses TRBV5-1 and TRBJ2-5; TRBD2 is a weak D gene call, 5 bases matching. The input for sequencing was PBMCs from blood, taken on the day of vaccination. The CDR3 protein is CASSEGRETQYF. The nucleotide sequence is TGCGCCAGCAGCGAGGGTAGAGAGACCCAGTACTTC.